This TCR beta chain was sequenced for a study of blood T cell repertoires in COVID-19. Background on the study: Nucleic acid was either cDNA or gDNA, and it came from T cells, B-cell-depleted T cells, or PBMCs.

In assigning cohorts, the study relied on participant-reported clinical history. As regards this clone: Other DNA sequences within the sample encode an identical CDR3.

Germline V CDR1 and CDR2: SGHKS, YYEKEE (reference sequence). This CDR3 spans 13 amino acids. Trimming took 0 bases from V and 1 from J, leaving 3 bases between them. The assay was immunoSEQ multiplex PCR, and TCRdb's table has in-frame clones only and misses some. The data hold about 290,000 clones, with 89% observed a single time. The receptor's source is a woman in her forties who had recovered from COVID-19. V gene TRBV5-5 combines with J gene TRBJ2-3; D gene ambiguous. Sequences were obtained from PBMCs or T cells enriched from blood (not recorded which). The CDR3 protein is CASSLGRTDTQYF. The CDR3 DNA reads as TGTGCCAGCAGCTTGGGGCGCACAGATACGCAGTATTTT.